Listed below are T cell receptor beta chains from one sample, sequenced in a study of blood T cell repertoires in COVID-19. Profiling relied on immunoSEQ multiplex PCR, and the TCRdb table lists in-frame clones only, not all of them. This table holds about 170,000 clones, roughly four fifths found once. The sequenced material came from peripheral blood. These receptors all come from a man in his 70s with active or convalescent COVID-19. Each CDR3 is given with its conserved first and last residue. Each record gives: D gene, clone size, V gene, J gene, CDR3 protein, CDR3 DNA. D genes are given only for firm matches. Clone size appears in some rows only: once, few, many, or a class for an expanded clone.

TRBD2	.	TRBV7-9	TRBJ2-5	CATAIAGQETQYF	TGTGCCACCGCAATAGCGGGACAAGAGACCCAGTACTTC
.	.	TRBV5-6	TRBJ2-2	CASSFVGLGELFF	TGTGCCAGCAGCTTTGTGGGCCTCGGGGAGCTGTTTTTT
.	.	TRBV2	TRBJ1-1	CASSEYGGVGTEAFF	TGTGCCAGCAGTGAATATGGGGGCGTGGGCACTGAAGCTTTCTTT
TRBD1	.	TRBV27	TRBJ2-6	CASRLNRGGANVLTF	TGTGCCAGCAGGCTAAACAGGGGTGGGGCCAACGTCCTGACTTTC
.	.	TRBV18	TRBJ2-7	CASSRGLDSYEQYF	TGTGCCAGCTCGCGCGGACTTGATTCCTACGAGCAGTACTTC
TRBD1	.	TRBV19	TRBJ1-6	CASRPIISTGFHSPLHF	TGTGCCAGTAGACCGATTATCTCGACAGGGTTCCATTCACCCCTCCACTTT
TRBD1	once	TRBV7-7	TRBJ2-5	CASSSSSGQGETQYF	TGTGCCAGCAGCTCCTCCTCGGGACAGGGAGAGACCCAGTACTTC
.	.	TRBV19	TRBJ1-6	CASTPGRDGSPLHF	TGTGCCAGTACCCCGGGGCGGGACGGTTCACCCCTCCACTTT
TRBD2	.	TRBV9	TRBJ2-1	CASSHGRGLALSEQFF	TGTGCCAGCAGCCATGGGCGGGGACTAGCGCTTTCGGAGCAGTTCTTC
.	.	TRBV2	TRBJ1-1	CASRVRTVEAFF	TGTGCCAGCAGAGTACGGACAGTTGAAGCTTTCTTT
TRBD1	.	TRBV4-2	TRBJ1-1	CASSHPGTGSGNTEAFF	TGTGCCAGCAGCCACCCCGGGACAGGGTCGGGGAACACTGAAGCTTTCTTT
.	.	TRBV5-1	TRBJ1-2	CASSLAGVLGYTF	TGCGCCAGCAGCTTGGCAGGGGTTCTGGGCTACACCTTC
.	.	TRBV6-2/TRBV6-3	TRBJ1-5	CASSSPGQHQPQHF	TGTGCCAGCAGTTCCCCGGGACAACATCAGCCCCAGCATTTT
.	.	TRBV9	TRBJ1-2	CASSPQGSGVYGYTF	TGTGCCAGCAGCCCCCAGGGATCAGGGGTATATGGCTACACCTTC
.	once	TRBV12-3/TRBV12-4	TRBJ2-7	CASSPGVPYEQYF	TGTGCCAGCAGTCCAGGGGTTCCCTACGAGCAGTACTTC
.	.	TRBV2	TRBJ2-5	CASSGGTVETQYF	TGTGCCAGCAGTGGGGGCACGGTCGAGACCCAGTACTTC
.	.	TRBV28	TRBJ2-1	CASSRGTYSSYNEQFF	TGTGCCAGCAGTCGGGGTACGTACAGCTCCTACAATGAGCAGTTCTTC
.	.	TRBV21-1	TRBJ2-7	CASSDRDRVTSYEQYF	TGTGCCAGCAGCGATAGGGACAGGGTAACCTCCTACGAGCAGTACTTC
TRBD2	.	TRBV6-2/TRBV6-3	TRBJ2-7	CASIPGWLAGGRYEQYF	TGTGCCAGCATCCCGGGATGGCTAGCGGGAGGGAGGTACGAGCAGTACTTC
TRBD2	few	TRBV28	TRBJ2-1	CASGVLGRGASGRWGNEQFF	TGTGCCAGCGGGGTCTTGGGCAGGGGGGCTAGCGGGAGATGGGGCAATGAGCAGTTCTTC
.	.	TRBV27	TRBJ1-2	CASTKGYGYGYTF	TGTGCCAGCACCAAGGGGTACGGCTATGGCTACACCTTC
.	once	TRBV3-1/TRBV3-2	TRBJ1-2	CASSQDRQGIRGYTF	TGTGCCAGCAGCCAAGATCGCCAGGGAATACGGGGCTACACCTTC
.	once	TRBV7-3	TRBJ2-5	CASSGRGGQETQYF	TGTGCCAGCAGCGGGAGGGGGGGCCAAGAGACCCAGTACTTC
TRBD2	.	TRBV14	TRBJ2-1	CASSLHVVAGGGAGNEQFF	TGTGCCAGCAGCCTCCACGTGGTAGCGGGAGGTGGGGCTGGCAATGAGCAGTTCTTC
TRBD1	once	TRBV18	TRBJ1-2	CASSQGQDPNYGYTF	TGTGCCAGCTCACAAGGACAGGACCCTAACTATGGCTACACCTTC
.	.	TRBV28	TRBJ1-2	CASSPERFGYTF	TGTGCCAGCAGCCCAGAGAGGTTTGGCTACACCTTC
.	.	TRBV18	TRBJ2-2	CASSLQLQGPGELFF	TGTGCCAGCTCACTTCAGTTACAGGGCCCCGGGGAGCTGTTTTTT
TRBD2	.	TRBV28	TRBJ2-3	CASIEEVAGVGGSSTDTQYF	TGTGCCAGCATCGAGGAGGTAGCGGGAGTGGGGGGGTCTAGCACAGATACGCAGTATTTT
.	.	TRBV30	TRBJ1-6	CAWKGGNSPLHF	TGTGCCTGGAAGGGGGGGAATTCACCCCTCCACTTT
TRBD1	.	TRBV5-1	TRBJ1-2	CASSQAPGQGVYGYTF	TGCGCCAGCAGTCAAGCCCCAGGACAGGGAGTATATGGCTACACCTTC
.	.	TRBV4-3	TRBJ1-2	CASSQDASGRYGYTF	TGCGCCAGCAGCCAAGATGCGTCAGGGCGGTATGGCTACACCTTC
.	.	TRBV28	TRBJ2-3	CASGAGMVDTQYF	TGTGCCAGCGGGGCGGGAATGGTAGATACGCAGTATTTT
.	.	TRBV7-8	TRBJ2-5	CASSLAGVGETQYF	TGTGCCAGCAGCTTAGCGGGAGTGGGAGAGACCCAGTACTTC